This T cell receptor (beta chain) stems from a study of T cell responses to AZD1222 COVID-19 vaccine. Generated by immunoSEQ multiplex PCR, the TCRdb table keeps only in-frame clones and is missing some. Among 200,000 to 300,000 clones listed, 80% to 95% were seen once. In regard to this clone: Its antigen is undetermined.

Study outcomes and limitations: Possibly, clonal diversity was underestimated; donors were largely white British and included more females. Among AZD1222 vaccinees, only 6 or 7 were seropositive at baseline. The reported proportion of spike-specific TCRs targeting unmutated variant regions was nearly half.

The clonotype was recovered from an adult in good health. This specimen was peripheral blood, taken on day 0 of AZD1222 vaccination.

For the CDR3, the DNA is TGTGCCAGCAGCACCCAAGAGGGAGGGGAGCAGTACTTC. It specifies CASSTQEGGEQYF. The chain links TRBV7-9 to TRBJ2-7; 7 bases fit TRBD2. Germline V gene lookup returns CDR1 SEHNR and CDR2 FQNEAQ (reference sequence). V gave up 5 bases and J gave up 7 bases; unmatched junction bases: 8. This CDR3 has 13 residues.